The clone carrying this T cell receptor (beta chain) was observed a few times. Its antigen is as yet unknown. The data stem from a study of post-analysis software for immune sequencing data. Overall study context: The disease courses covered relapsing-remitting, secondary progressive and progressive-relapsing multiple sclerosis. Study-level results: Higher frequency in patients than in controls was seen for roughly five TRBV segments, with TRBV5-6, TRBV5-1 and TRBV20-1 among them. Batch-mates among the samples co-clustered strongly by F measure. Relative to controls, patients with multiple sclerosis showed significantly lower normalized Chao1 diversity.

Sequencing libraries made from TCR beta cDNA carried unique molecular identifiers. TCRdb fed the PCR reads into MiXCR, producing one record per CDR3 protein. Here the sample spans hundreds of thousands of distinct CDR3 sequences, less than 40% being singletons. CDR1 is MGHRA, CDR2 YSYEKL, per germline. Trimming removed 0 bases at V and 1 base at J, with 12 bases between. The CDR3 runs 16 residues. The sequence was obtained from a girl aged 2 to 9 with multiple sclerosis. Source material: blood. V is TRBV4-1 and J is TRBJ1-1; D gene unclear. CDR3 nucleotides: TGCGCCAGCAGCCAAGACCCGAGGGCCCAGAACACTGAAGCTTTCTTT. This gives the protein CASSQDPRAQNTEAFF.